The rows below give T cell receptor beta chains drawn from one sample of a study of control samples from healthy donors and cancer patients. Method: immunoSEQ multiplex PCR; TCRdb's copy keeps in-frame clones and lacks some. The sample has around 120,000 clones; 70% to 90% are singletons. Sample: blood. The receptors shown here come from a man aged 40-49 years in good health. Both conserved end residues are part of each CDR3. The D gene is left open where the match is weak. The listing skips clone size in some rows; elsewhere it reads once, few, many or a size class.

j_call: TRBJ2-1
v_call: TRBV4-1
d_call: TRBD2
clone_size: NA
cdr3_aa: CASSQRTSSSYNEQFF
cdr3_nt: TGCGCCAGCAGCCAGCGGACTAGCTCCTCCTACAATGAGCAGTTCTTC

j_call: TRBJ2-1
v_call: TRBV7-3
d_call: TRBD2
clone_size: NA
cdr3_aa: CASSSGLAGGNEQFF
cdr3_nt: TGTGCCAGCAGCAGCGGACTAGCGGGGGGCAATGAGCAGTTCTTC

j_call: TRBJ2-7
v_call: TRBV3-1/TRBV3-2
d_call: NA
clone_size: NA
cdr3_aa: CASSQDLDYEQYF
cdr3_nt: TGTGCCAGCAGCCAAGACCTCGACTACGAGCAGTACTTC

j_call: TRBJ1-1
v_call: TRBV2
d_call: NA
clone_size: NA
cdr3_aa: CASDYLNTEAFF
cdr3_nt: TGTGCCAGCGACTACTTGAACACTGAAGCTTTCTTT

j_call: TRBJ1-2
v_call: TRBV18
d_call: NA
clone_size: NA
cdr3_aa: CASSQTDSVNYGYTF
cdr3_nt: TGTGCCAGCTCACAAACGGACAGCGTTAACTATGGCTACACCTTC

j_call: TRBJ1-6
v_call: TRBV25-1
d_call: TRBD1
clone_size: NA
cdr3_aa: CASSESPGGARSPLHF
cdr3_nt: TGTGCCAGCAGTGAATCGCCAGGGGGCGCGCGTTCACCCCTCCACTTT

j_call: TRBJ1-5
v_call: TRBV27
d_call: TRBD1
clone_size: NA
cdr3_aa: CASSRLGQGTHYSNQPQHF
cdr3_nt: TGTGCCAGCAGTCGTCTGGGACAGGGTACCCATTATAGCAATCAGCCCCAGCATTTT

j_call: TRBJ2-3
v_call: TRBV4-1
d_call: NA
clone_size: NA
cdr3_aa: CASSPAPGDTDTQYF
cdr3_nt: TGCGCCAGCAGCCCCGCGCCCGGGGACACAGATACGCAGTATTTT

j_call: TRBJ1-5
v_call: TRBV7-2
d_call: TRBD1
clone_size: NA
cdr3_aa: CASSQRQGRMMPQHF
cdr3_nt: TGTGCCAGCAGTCAACGACAGGGTAGAATGATGCCCCAGCATTTT

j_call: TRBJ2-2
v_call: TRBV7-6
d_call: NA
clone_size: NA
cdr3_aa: CASSRGPTGELFF
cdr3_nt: TGTGCCAGCAGCCGCGGGCCCACCGGGGAGCTGTTTTTT

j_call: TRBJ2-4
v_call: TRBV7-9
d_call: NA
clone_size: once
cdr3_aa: CASSLWAEGIQYF
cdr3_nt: TGTGCCAGCAGCTTGTGGGCCGAGGGGATTCAGTACTTC

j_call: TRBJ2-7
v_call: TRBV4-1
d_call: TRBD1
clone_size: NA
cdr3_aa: CASSQAGTGIDEQYF
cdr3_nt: TGCGCCAGCAGCCAGGCCGGGACAGGGATCGACGAGCAGTACTTC

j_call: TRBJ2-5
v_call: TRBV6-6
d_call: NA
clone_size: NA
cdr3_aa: CASSYSAEGETQYF
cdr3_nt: TGTGCCAGCAGTTACTCAGCAGAGGGAGAGACCCAGTACTTC

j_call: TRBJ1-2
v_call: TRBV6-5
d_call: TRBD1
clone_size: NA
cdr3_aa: CASSYSNRGLGRYTF
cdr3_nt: TGTGCCAGCAGTTACTCGAACAGGGGGTTAGGACGCTACACCTTC

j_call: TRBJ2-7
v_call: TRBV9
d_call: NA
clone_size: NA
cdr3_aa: CASSVGQDNEQYF
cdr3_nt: TGTGCCAGCAGCGTAGGACAGGACAACGAGCAGTACTTC

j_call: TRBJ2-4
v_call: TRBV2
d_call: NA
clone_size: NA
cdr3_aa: CASSFSRRSADIQYF
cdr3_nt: TGTGCCAGCAGTTTTAGTCGGCGGTCGGCGGACATTCAGTACTTC

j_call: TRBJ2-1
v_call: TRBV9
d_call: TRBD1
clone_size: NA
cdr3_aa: CASSVGDTGGRNEQFF
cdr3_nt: TGTGCCAGCAGCGTAGGGGATACAGGGGGGCGAAATGAGCAGTTCTTC

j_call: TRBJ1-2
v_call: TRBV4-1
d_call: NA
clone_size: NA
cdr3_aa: CASSGRLDSDGYTF
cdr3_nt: TGCGCCAGCAGCGGACGACTGGATTCGGACGGCTACACCTTC

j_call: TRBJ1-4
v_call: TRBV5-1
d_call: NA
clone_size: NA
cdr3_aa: CASSPGERGEKLFF
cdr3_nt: TGCGCCAGCAGCCCCGGGGAGAGAGGTGAAAAACTGTTTTTT

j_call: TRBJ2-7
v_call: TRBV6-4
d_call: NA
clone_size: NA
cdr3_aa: CASSEHPEPYEQYF
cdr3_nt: TGTGCCAGCAGTGAACATCCAGAACCCTACGAGCAGTACTTC

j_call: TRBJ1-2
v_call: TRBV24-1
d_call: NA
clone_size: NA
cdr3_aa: CATSDSYGYTF
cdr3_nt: TGTGCCACCAGTGACAGCTATGGCTACACCTTC

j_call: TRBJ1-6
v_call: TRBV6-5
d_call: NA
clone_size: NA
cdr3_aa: CASTQGGRGNSPLHF
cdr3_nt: TGTGCCAGCACCCAAGGGGGACGGGGAAATTCACCCCTCCACTTT

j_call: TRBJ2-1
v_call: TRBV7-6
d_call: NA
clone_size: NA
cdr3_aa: CASSLSGSSYNEQFF
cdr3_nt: TGTGCCAGCAGCTTATCGGGGAGCTCCTACAATGAGCAGTTCTTC

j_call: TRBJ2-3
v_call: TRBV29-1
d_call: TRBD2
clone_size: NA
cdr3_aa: CSVEAGGSTDTQYF
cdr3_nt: TGCAGCGTTGAAGCGGGGGGTAGCACAGATACGCAGTATTTT

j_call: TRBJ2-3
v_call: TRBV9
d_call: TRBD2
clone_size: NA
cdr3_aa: CASSAQPGLAGANTQYF
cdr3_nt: TGTGCCAGCAGCGCCCAACCGGGACTAGCGGGGGCCAATACGCAGTATTTT

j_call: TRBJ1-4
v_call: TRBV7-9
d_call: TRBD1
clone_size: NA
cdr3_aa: CASSLARDSTTNEKLFF
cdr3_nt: TGTGCCAGCAGCTTGGCACGGGACAGCACAACTAATGAAAAACTGTTTTTT

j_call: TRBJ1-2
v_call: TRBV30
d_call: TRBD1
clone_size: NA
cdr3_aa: CAWSARDRVSYGYTF
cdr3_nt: TGTGCCTGGAGTGCCCGGGACAGGGTTAGTTATGGCTACACCTTC